Listed below are T cell receptor beta chains from one sample, sequenced in a study of cytomegalovirus exposure and HLA in healthy donors. The table came from immunoSEQ multiplex PCR; TCRdb's copy has only in-frame clones and leaves some out. The sample records approximately 140,000 clones, roughly 80% being singletons. Sequenced material: PBMCs. These receptors all come from a human donor in good health. CDR3s leave out the opening cysteine and the closing phenylalanine or tryptophan. The order of the fields is J gene, D gene, V gene, CDR3 protein. A D gene is named only where the DNA matches it firmly.

TRBJ1-2,TRBD1,TRBV12-5,ASGLMGQNGYT
TRBJ2-2,TRBD1,TRBV7-9,ASSFQQGPRTGELF
TRBJ2-1,NA,TRBV19,ASSPEDSSYNEQF
TRBJ1-6,TRBD1,TRBV2,ASSPRDRGNSPLH
TRBJ1-5,NA,TRBV11-2,ASSPGPSGGQPQH
TRBJ2-3,TRBD2,TRBV4-3,ASSQFSGEGTDTQY
TRBJ2-3,NA,TRBV7-8,ASSLITDTQY
TRBJ1-2,TRBD1,TRBV30,AWSGQGGYGYT
TRBJ1-4,NA,TRBV13,ASHRQATNEKLF
TRBJ2-1,NA,TRBV4-2,ASSHLTNEQF
TRBJ1-2,NA,TRBV6-4,ASSDSAGRVSYGYT
TRBJ2-1,NA,TRBV5-6,ASSLGAGDEQF
TRBJ2-7,NA,TRBV2,ASRRSGESYEQY
TRBJ1-1,TRBD1,TRBV30,AWSVAGTVNTEAF
TRBJ1-3,TRBD1,TRBV5-8,ASSRRTGQGGNTIY
TRBJ1-5,TRBD1,TRBV19,ASSMEGQGGVGNQPQH
TRBJ2-7,TRBD1,TRBV7-8,ASSPRTGDSYEQY
TRBJ1-1,TRBD1,TRBV30,AWSGTGGPEAF
TRBJ2-7,TRBD1,TRBV28,ASLGTVAYEQY
TRBJ2-7,TRBD1,TRBV10-3,AIRPDRDSYEQY
TRBJ1-5,NA,TRBV15,ATSLVYGRSNQPQH
TRBJ2-5,TRBD2,TRBV6-6,ATMPNLAGGEETQY
TRBJ2-1,TRBD2,TRBV11-2,ASSFGLAGVGYNEQF
TRBJ2-1,TRBD2,TRBV28,AIESGNHNEQF
TRBJ2-7,NA,TRBV7-2,ASSSGTGFEQY
TRBJ2-7,NA,TRBV6-1,ASSDVTGDSYEQY
TRBJ2-7,NA,TRBV7-7,ASSPGVGGYYEQY
TRBJ1-2,NA,TRBV28,ASSRPGISNYGYT
TRBJ2-3,TRBD2,TRBV7-9,ASSSQRTSGISTDTQY
TRBJ2-7,TRBD1,TRBV19,ASAQGALYEQY
TRBJ2-3,NA,TRBV4-1,ASSQSWDIATDTQY
TRBJ2-7,TRBD1,TRBV28,ASRKTGTGTMGEQY
TRBJ2-7,NA,TRBV30,AYYPHGGSSVYEQY
TRBJ1-2,TRBD1,TRBV19,ASSMQGAGGYT
TRBJ1-1,NA,TRBV6-1,ACSGWSNTEAF
TRBJ2-1,NA,TRBV29-1,SAIPTSGVEQF
TRBJ1-2,NA,TRBV4-3,ASSQGRGYT
TRBJ1-5,NA,TRBV7-2,ASSPTGQSHQPQH
TRBJ2-3,NA,TRBV7-9,ASSLLGADTQY
TRBJ2-7,NA,TRBV5-4,ASSIPGTTYEQY
TRBJ1-1,NA,TRBV27,ASSLLGGNTEAF